What follows is one T cell receptor (beta chain) and its context. What antigen it recognizes has not been identified. There are no base qualities to consult, and no much larger clone falls within one base. The sample comes from a study of cytomegalovirus exposure and HLA in healthy donors (dated by TCRdb to 2016 to 2017). Regarding the study in general: An earlier analysis of several hundred of the donors reported 250 to 300 Gb of sequence data and some 100 million unique TCR beta sequences from some 180 million T cells. A later genetic analysis took genome-wide SNP genotypes for about 55% of the roughly 700 donors and used that subset as a discovery cohort. The aim of the study was to test whether cataloging public T cell receptors could identify signatures of past pathogen exposure. A separate validation cohort of approximately 120 different subjects was used in addition to the 666-subject first cohort. Using immunosequencing, the study profiled T cell repertoires from about 620 subjects and related those repertoires to cytomegalovirus serostatus. Class I and class II HLA loci were covered by the typing at four-digit resolution. In a later analysis, previously published TCR beta repertoires from about 640 donors were re-analyzed and high-resolution HLA genotyping was added so that TCR occurrence patterns could be studied. The later analysis used no new phenotypic data to find candidate immune exposures, relying instead on TCR beta sequences and their occurrence across donors. Donor age, sex, ethnicity and CMV serostatus were collected together with the repertoire data. Of the approximately 370 genotyped donors, 65% to 90% were placed in the genetic ancestry cluster associated with self-reported Caucasian donors. To predict cytomegalovirus infection status, the study brought together high-throughput TCR immunosequencing, statistical association of individual TCRs with disease status, and machine learning. An early release covering roughly 600 HLA-typed donors comprised about 300 gigabases of sequencing data and 85 million to 100 million unique TCR sequences. Among a few hundred genotyped donors of the cohort, an average of 235,054 unique TCR beta nucleotide sequences were sequenced per donor, roughly a sixth of them non-productive. An earlier analysis of fewer than 700 of the donors applied high-throughput TCR beta sequencing to assess whether each TCR beta V gene segment acted as functional or pseudogenic. The number of donors typed differed by locus, with 629-630 for A, B, C, DRB1 and DQB1, roughly 520 for DQA1, approximately 570 for DPA1, and around 460 for DPB1. All discovery cohort repertoires had been generated using a single sequencing platform. Because of strong linkage in the cohort, five DR-DQ haplotypes were treated as single units for association and clustering. Points the paper makes about the study in general: A total of 150 or so TCR beta chains were listed by the study as associated with cytomegalovirus. Correlated functional status among segregating V segments might be attributable to linkage disequilibrium, but an unknown experimental factor could not be ruled out. The sequencing pipeline was judged likely to have produced a cluster of highly shared sequence variants as a technical artifact. Across donors, most TCR sequences were observed very rarely, whereas some public TCRs were present in many individuals. In an earlier analysis of approximately 590 of the donors, most TCR beta V segments appeared in productive rearrangements about 87% or about 30% of the time, broadly matching IMGT annotations. In both the original and validation cohorts, the classifier was reported to diagnose cytomegalovirus status with high specificity and sensitivity. According to the authors, the approach could potentially be generalized to other disease states and immunological phenotypes. Because the 87-base-pair reads could not distinguish some IMGT-functional V segments, including TRBV6-2 and TRBV6-3, those segments were excluded. A later genetic analysis reported fewer N-insertions in productive TCRs among donors in an Asian-associated ancestry cluster than the roughly 690-donor mean. A further reported finding was that TCR beta sequences accurately predicted the HLA-A and HLA-B alleles for most subjects in the first cohort. An association between a missense DCLRE1C variant and V-gene and J-gene trimming of TCR beta chains was found in a later genetic analysis and replicated in an independent cohort. When HLA alleles, especially DR and DQ, strongly co-occurred, TCR associations were difficult to assign to individual alleles. Because HLA typing was unavailable for some donors at each locus, only the typed subset was used in association tests. For the cohort, immune exposure information was limited to CMV serostatus. In a later analysis, HLA-associated TCR beta chains showed more clonal expansion and lower generation probabilities than non-associated chains that were equally common. A later analysis associated about 17,000 TCR beta sequences with specific HLA alleles at a false discovery rate of 0.05. The cohort was sequenced for TCR beta chains only, and without alpha or paired-chain data the features that could be detected were limited. In a later analysis, several top co-occurrence clusters were reported to appear linked to parvovirus B19, influenza, CMV and Epstein-Barr virus. Most CMV-associated TCR beta chains appeared to be HLA-restricted in a later analysis, and the HLA associations seemed to be driven largely by CMV exposure. The presence/absence analyses assumed that sequencing depth was roughly uniform across donors, and that assumption may not be true. A later analysis found that TCR association rates varied across HLA loci, with DRB1 alleles showing the most associated TCRs and HLA-C alleles the fewest. In vitro tests confirmed that three of the cytomegalovirus-associated TCR beta chains recognize cytomegalovirus antigens. Because counts were too low, roughly 18 rarely observed V segments, including chromosome 9 orphons, were left out of the earlier analysis of some 640 of the donors.

To prepare the library, the immunoSEQ multiplex PCR assay was applied. A mixture of 60 forward primers for TCR Vbeta segments and 13 reverse primers for TCR Jbeta segments was used in the multiplex PCR. Amplification of the CDR3 region of rearranged TCR beta genes was performed with a multiplex PCR assay on genomic DNA. The Illumina HiSeq System was used to sequence the amplified TCR beta libraries as 87-base-pair reads. Per the original workflow: A later analysis counted tens of millions of unique TCR beta chains across the 666 repertoires, and some 11 million of these chains were shared by at least two donors. Raw reads were error-corrected and collapsed into unique sequences by a nearest-neighbor algorithm in which closely related sequences were merged to remove PCR and sequencing errors. CDR3 sequences were aligned to IMGT reference sequences to assign V, D and J gene segments. For a sequence to be retained, a match of at least six nucleotides was required to both a V gene segment and a J gene segment. Rearrangements were called productive when the CDR3 lacked stop codons and stayed in frame with V and J; all others were non-productive. CDR3 was defined by IMGT convention, running from the second conserved V-encoded cysteine to the conserved J-encoded phenylalanine. In an earlier analysis of some 550 of the donors, sequences lacking an unambiguous match to a single V gene segment were excluded. In an earlier analysis of some 590 of the donors, a V segment was called functional when productive rearrangements were above 56.7%, and segregating when the standard deviation between donors exceeded 5%. To diagnose cytomegalovirus status from the catalog of TCR beta chain sequences, a statistical classification framework was built. In a later analysis, TCR nucleotide sequences were compared against IMGT/GENE-DB human TR gene sequences so that V and J genes could be assigned. Using the TCRdist pipeline, a later analysis assigned CDR3 sequences along with most-parsimonious VDJ recombination scenarios. A later analysis defined each TCR beta chain by its CDR3 amino acid sequence plus V-gene family, and excluded reads lacking a unique V-gene family. To address suspected cross-contamination and a sequencing artifact, a later analysis removed 550 to 750 highly shared, low-generation-probability nucleotide sequences. A later analysis calculated a clonal expansion index for each public chain from normalized within-repertoire ranks of inferred template counts. Generation probabilities in a later analysis came from a VDJ recombination model fitted to out-of-frame rearrangements, and those results were checked against IGoR. In a later analysis, TCR-TCR, TCR-HLA and TCR-CMV co-occurrence was scored with hypergeometric tests, and a repertoire-size bias correction was applied to TCR pairs. False discovery rates were estimated in a later analysis by permuting HLA or CMV assignments 20 times. In a later analysis, co-occurring TCRs were grouped with DBSCAN, and TCRdist sequence similarity was added when clustering was performed within HLA-allele-positive subsets. Repertoires with fewer than 30,000 or more than 120,000 public chains, plus five repertoires with anomalous nucleotide sharing, were excluded from co-occurrence clustering. In TCRdb, the immuneACCESS table is reduced to in-frame sequences with V and J assigned. These tables do not hold every clone; where another copy was compared, an unresolved V gene accounts for under half, and the others remain unexplained. The DNA was the basis for D and trimming; V, J and clone size are from that table. The sample table shows under 200,000 clones, and about 71% are seen once. The ten largest make up less than 3.5% of the sample.

The cohort consisted of 650 to 700 healthy bone marrow donors. Cohort members were all nominally healthy when sampled, although unrecorded immune exposures were likely present. The donor was CMV seropositive and belonged to the group of 250 to 300 seropositive cohort members. Every donor gave a peripheral blood sample, and the peripheral blood mononuclear cells from that sample were used for TCR beta sequencing. The Qiagen DNeasy Blood Extraction Kit was used to extract genomic DNA from the blood cell samples. Measured from the cysteine to the phenylalanine, the CDR3 is 14 residues long. Only the CDR3 part of the read is kept: 42 bases, read in frame from the first base. The germline V gene (reference sequence) provides CDR1 SEHNR and CDR2 FQNEAQ. V sheds 6 bases and J sheds 5 bases, leaving 16 bases between their ends.

This TCR was recovered from a woman aged 40-49 years in good health and CMV-seropositive. This chain is built from TRBV7-9 and TRBJ2-5, and possibly TRBD1, on 6 matching bases. The sequenced material came from PBMCs. In nucleotide form, the sequence is TGTGCCAGCAGTTCAACGACCAGGGGTGAGACCCAGTACTTC. Its translation reads: CASSSTTRGETQYF. With all but the CDR3 taken from the reference TRBV7-9 and TRBJ2-5 genes, the full variable domain is: DTGVSQNPRHKITKRGQNVTFRCDPISEHNRLYWYRQTLGQGPEFLTYFQNEAQLEKSRLLSDRFSAERPKGSFSTLEIQRTEQGDSAMYLCASSSTTRGETQYFGPGTRLLVL.